This T cell receptor (beta chain) was recorded in a study of glioma-infiltrating T cells. TCR alpha and beta CDR3 regions were amplified from RNA using iRepertoire nested multiplex PCR. TCRdb processed the multiplex PCR reads anew with MiXCR; each CDR3 protein has one entry. The sample records roughly 120,000 distinct CDR3 sequences, less than 30% being singletons. The CDR3 has 16 residues. V was clipped by 3 bases and J by 0 bases; unmatched bases: 6. CDR1 is SGDLS, CDR2 YYNGEE, per germline. The rearrangement joins TRBV9 to TRBJ2-3, with 8 bases lining up with TRBD1. The origin of this receptor is a human donor with low-grade glioma or glioblastoma, undergoing nonglioma brain surgery, or in good health (not recorded which). Sequenced material: glioma tissue, nonneoplastic brain tissue, or PBMCs (not recorded which). Here the CDR3 DNA reads TGTGCCAGCAGCGCCGGGACAGGTTTTAGCACAGATACGCAGTATTTT. This encodes CASSAGTGFSTDTQYF.